The text below deals with one T cell receptor beta chain. Which antigen it targets is not known. The input lacks base qualities; no much larger clone sits a single base away. These data come from a study of tumor and adjacent non-tumor tissue in lung cancer (dated 2018 in TCRdb). Some background on the complete study: Of the cohort, 12 patients had adenocarcinoma, 2 had squamous cell carcinoma and 1 had small cell lung cancer. TCRbeta CDR3 sequencing was performed on about 30 paired specimens, with one tumor sample and one normal lung sample collected per patient. The roughly 15 patients were aged about 30 to 76 years, included 10 men and 5 women, and had TNM stage I to III disease. The study compared bulk TCRbeta repertoires from lung tumor tissue and matched distant non-tumor lung tissue of over 13 lung cancer patients. In total, sequencing yielded 125,075,908 productive TCRbeta reads, which works out to an average of approximately 4 million reads per sample.

Bulk unsorted tissue served as the source for RNA extraction, and RNA quality was assessed using a NanoDrop ND-1000 and an Agilent 2100. The donors were newly diagnosed lung cancer patients admitted for thoracic surgery in China from August to November 2014 who had not received prior chemotherapy. The study excluded patients who had received radiotherapy or chemotherapy before or who had another cancer at the same time. Pieces of surgical tissue measuring about 1-2 cm3 were kept in RNAlater solution and stored at -80 degrees C until use. Taken from cysteine to phenylalanine, the CDR3 has 13 residues. The CDR3 DNA has 39 bases and is translated from base 1. The germline V gene specifies SGHNT as CDR1 and YENEEA as CDR2. Deletion took 2 bases off V and 6 bases off J, with a span of 8 bases between the germline ends. Summary of the overall study and its limitations: The top 100 clones made up a significantly larger cumulative share of the repertoire in normal lung than in tumor tissue. Peripheral blood was not sequenced, so blood TCRbeta repertoires were not examined in the lung cancer patients of the study. With only roughly 15 patients in the cohort, the authors noted that larger samples and more detailed clinical data are needed. TCR diversity (inverse Simpson) was significantly higher in tumor than in normal lung tissue (roughly 430 vs 170, P = 0.0075, Mann-Whitney U test). TCR diversity was significantly higher in younger patients, and greater tumor TCR diversity was associated with shorter overall survival and shorter disease-free survival. Neither the sequencing platform nor unique molecular identifiers are mentioned in the methods.

Library preparation employed multiplex PCR. These reads were obtained on an Illumina HiSeq 2500. TCRbeta libraries were constructed through three rounds of nested PCR with primers (Table S4) according to protocols adapted from ARM-PCR. Before sequencing, PCR products of 200-500 bp were excised from the gel and purified with the QIAquick gel extraction kit. Regarding the original processing steps: Reads were cleaned using Trimmomatic, were merged into complete CDR3 sequences using FLASH, and were assigned to V(D)J germline segments using MiTCR. VDJtools was used to compute clonal diversity as the inverse Simpson's index. Productive reads were defined as in-frame sequences without a premature stop codon. TCRdb redid the processing of the public reads, applying fastp at Q25 and MiXCR, and retained in-frame beta chains. A single entry per CDR3 protein holds the most common genes and DNA from its merged rows. The V and J calls were not made by the authors but by TCRdb's processing. Within this sample are around 140,000 distinct CDR3 sequences, with approximately 66% of them counted one time only. Together, the top ten hold about 18% of the sample.

The sample was lung tumor tissue. The origin of this receptor is a man between 60 and 75 years old with small cell lung cancer. Rearrangement joined TRBV11-3 to TRBJ2-1; the D gene is unclear. The CDR3 protein: CASSLWPLNEQFF. The base sequence is TGTGCCAGCAGCTTATGGCCTCTCAATGAGCAGTTCTTC.